This T cell receptor beta chain was sequenced for a study of cytotoxic CD8 clonotypes in ibrutinib-treated CLL (dated by TCRdb to about 2021). In terms of the full investigation: The cohort included more than 14 treatment-naive and approximately twelve relapsed/refractory patients; 17 were IGHV unmutated. Responses were partial in 25 or so patients and complete in 2; after median around 65 months follow-up, about 14 stayed in remission and approximately twelve progressed. The response samples were drawn at a median of approximately twelve months into treatment, with a range of about 6 to 40 months. Samples averaged roughly 280,000 productive templates and 94,082 productive rearrangements. Of the 90 or so participants in the trial, about 26 had longitudinal samples available. Cryopreserved peripheral blood mononuclear cells were collected at three points: before therapy, at response, and at either sustained remission or disease progression. Every remission and progressive disease sample was obtained while ibrutinib was still being received by the patients. Paper-wide results and their limitations: Clonality increased at ibrutinib response, stayed stable in sustained remission, and fell back toward baseline at progression. Lymph node repertoires were not examined, and the timing of sampling was not matched between patients in sustained remission and those whose disease progressed. Public clonotypes were rare and either shrank or stayed stable during treatment, and the rise in clonality at ibrutinib response reflected expansion of private clonotypes. At baseline, clonality was higher than in age-matched healthy donors and showed a strong correlation with circulating CD8+ T-cell counts.

Each clonotype received, on average, 10x coverage in deep resolution sequencing performed on a MiSeq, where the target depth lay between 1 in 1 million and 1 in 200,000 T cells. The immunoSEQ hsTCRB Kit was used to generate TCR beta libraries. The source study handled its data this way. The data were analyzed with ImmunoSEQ Analyzer and ImmunoSEQ Data Assistant, and V, D and J gene assignments followed IMGT definitions. Clonality, with values ranging from 0 to 1, was calculated as one minus the normalized Shannon entropy of productive rearrangement frequencies. Only overrepresented clonotypes making up at least 0.05% of the repertoire of each patient were included in the public clonotype analysis. Approximately 12 repertoires from age-matched healthy donors, obtained from immuneACCESS, served as clonality controls. This immuneACCESS table, as held by TCRdb, lists in-frame sequences with V and J called but not all clones. Of the missing ones, under half trace to an unresolved V gene in checked studies; the others have no known cause. D and trimming come from the DNA, and the V and J calls and clone size come from that table. For this sample there are 25,000 to 30,000 clones; approximately 80% appear just once. The ten largest clones represent 40% to 60% of the sample.

For TCR beta library preparation, 1.5 to 2.5 micrograms of genomic DNA were extracted from the cryopreserved PBMCs. Longitudinal blood samples from CLL patients receiving ibrutinib monotherapy were subjected to high-throughput TCR beta sequencing. Patients were enrolled in a phase 2 open-label single-center ibrutinib monotherapy trial. Inclusive of the bounding cysteine and phenylalanine, the CDR3 is 16 residues long. Left in the record is the CDR3 DNA by itself, 48 bases read in frame from the first base. The germline V gene gives CDR1 as SGHTS and CDR2 as YDEGEE. Compared with germline, V lacks 4 bases and J lacks 4 bases; bases without a gene match: 8. In its sample, this clone was seen a few times. There is no known antigen for this receptor. The sample holds no much larger clone one base away, and base qualities are not on file.

The specimen comprised PBMCs, sampled after 36 months of ibrutinib treatment. The receptor was isolated from a human donor with chronic lymphocytic leukemia. The chain is assembled from TRBV5-8 and TRBJ2-2; 9 bases in the junction line up with TRBD1. For the CDR3, the sequence is CASSPPGQGPTGELFF. The bases are TGTGCCAGCAGCCCACCGGGACAGGGCCCCACCGGGGAGCTGTTTTTT.